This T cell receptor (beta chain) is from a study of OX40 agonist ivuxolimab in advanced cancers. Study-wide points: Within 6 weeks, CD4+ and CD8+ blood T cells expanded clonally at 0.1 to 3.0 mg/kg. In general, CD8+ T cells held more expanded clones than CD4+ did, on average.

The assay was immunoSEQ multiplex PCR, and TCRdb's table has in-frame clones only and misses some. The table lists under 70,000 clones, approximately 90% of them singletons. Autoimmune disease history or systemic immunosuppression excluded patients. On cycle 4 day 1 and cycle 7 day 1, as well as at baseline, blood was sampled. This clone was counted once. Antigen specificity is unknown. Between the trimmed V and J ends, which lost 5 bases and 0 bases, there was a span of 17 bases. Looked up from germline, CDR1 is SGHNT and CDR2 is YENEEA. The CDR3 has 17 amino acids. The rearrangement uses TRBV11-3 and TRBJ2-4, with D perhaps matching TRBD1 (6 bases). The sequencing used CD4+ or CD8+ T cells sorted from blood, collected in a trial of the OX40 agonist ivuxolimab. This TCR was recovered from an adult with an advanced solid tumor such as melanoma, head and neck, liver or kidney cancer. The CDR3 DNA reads TGTGCCAGCAGCACAGGAGCAGGGGCTCTAGCCAAAAACATTCAGTACTTC. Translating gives CASSTGAGALAKNIQYF.